A selection of T cell receptor beta chains follows, all from one sample in a study of response to subunit inactivated influenza vaccine. TCRdb re-analysed the RT-PCR reads in MiXCR, keeping a single row per CDR3 protein. The sample gives roughly 760,000 distinct CDR3 sequences, approximately 21% of which show up once; roughly 10% is in the top ten. Sequencing was performed on PBMCs from blood, taken about 5 days after vaccination. The origin of the receptors is a man in his fifties who received an inactivated influenza vaccine. Both conserved end residues are part of each CDR3. The D gene is left open where the match is weak. The size of a clone is reported for some rows only, either as once, few or many, or as a class for expanded clones.

clone_size,d_call,v_call,j_call,cdr3_length,cdr3_aa,cdr3_nt
NA,TRBD2,TRBV5-6,TRBJ2-3,17,CASSSTGTRYSTDTQYF,TGTGCCAGCAGCTCTACAGGGACTAGGTATAGCACAGATACGCAGTATTTT
NA,NA,TRBV5-1,TRBJ2-5,14,CASSLSVTQETQYF,TGCGCCAGCAGCTTGTCCGTCACCCAAGAGACCCAGTACTTC
many,TRBD2,TRBV20-1,TRBJ2-5,12,CSAKAGGETQYF,TGCAGTGCTAAAGCGGGAGGAGAGACCCAGTACTTC
few,NA,TRBV18,TRBJ2-2,15,CASSPRRMGTGELFF,TGTGCCAGCTCACCTCGGAGGATGGGCACCGGGGAGCTGTTTTTT
NA,TRBD2,TRBV29-1,TRBJ2-5,15,CSVLTSGRGLETQYF,TGCAGCGTCCTGACTAGCGGGAGAGGTCTGGAGACCCAGTACTTC
few,NA,TRBV9,TRBJ1-1,14,CASSVGWSSAEAFF,TGTGCCAGCAGCGTAGGATGGAGTTCCGCTGAAGCTTTCTTT
NA,TRBD1,TRBV11-3,TRBJ1-1,15,CASSPGGGSSTEAFF,TGTGCCAGCAGCCCAGGGGGGGGCTCGAGCACTGAAGCTTTCTTT
many,TRBD1,TRBV12-3/TRBV12-4,TRBJ1-5,15,CASSGTGSSNQPQHF,TGTGCCAGCAGTGGGACAGGGAGTAGCAATCAGCCCCAGCATTTT
NA,NA,TRBV27,TRBJ2-3,14,CASSEKTIPDTQYF,TGTGCCAGCAGTGAAAAGACGATACCAGATACGCAGTATTTT
NA,NA,TRBV7-9,TRBJ2-2,13,CASSLPSSEELFF,TGTGCCAGCAGCTTACCCTCTTCCGAGGAGCTGTTTTTT
many,TRBD2,TRBV7-9,TRBJ2-3,16,CASSSSLAGGTDTQYF,TGTGCCAGCAGCTCATCACTAGCGGGGGGGACAGATACGCAGTATTTT
NA,TRBD2,TRBV28,TRBJ2-1,16,CASSLSLGLAGSEQFF,TGTGCCAGCAGCCTCTCCCTCGGACTAGCGGGATCTGAGCAGTTCTTC
few,NA,TRBV10-3,TRBJ1-1,16,CAISDVVKDRNTEAFF,TGTGCCATCAGTGACGTCGTCAAGGATCGAAACACTGAAGCTTTCTTT
NA,TRBD2,TRBV4-1,TRBJ2-7,17,CASSQGTSLAADYEQYF,TGCGCCAGCAGCCAAGGTACCAGCCTAGCGGCCGACTACGAGCAGTACTTC
few,TRBD1,TRBV6-1,TRBJ1-1,16,CASNRGLWIENTEAFF,TGTGCCAGTAACAGGGGTTTGTGGATCGAGAACACTGAAGCTTTCTTT
NA,NA,TRBV30,TRBJ2-3,14,CAWDGSGATDTQYF,TGTGCCTGGGACGGGTCGGGGGCGACAGATACGCAGTATTTT
NA,NA,TRBV9,TRBJ2-6,16,CASARRGDSGANVLTF,TGTGCCAGTGCTCGTAGGGGGGACTCTGGGGCCAACGTCCTGACTTTC
NA,NA,TRBV15,TRBJ2-2,16,CATSGFGAGNTGELFF,TGTGCCACCAGCGGGTTCGGGGCAGGGAATACCGGGGAGCTGTTTTTT
NA,NA,TRBV10-3,TRBJ2-1,15,CAITGGSSSYNEQFF,TGTGCCATCACCGGGGGCAGCAGCTCCTACAATGAGCAGTTCTTC
NA,TRBD1,TRBV5-1,TRBJ2-2,14,CASKVTGSTGELFF,TGCGCCAGCAAAGTGACAGGGAGCACCGGGGAGCTGTTTTTT
NA,NA,TRBV6-1,TRBJ1-3,15,CASSPGPAAGNTIYF,TGTGCCAGCAGTCCGGGACCGGCCGCTGGAAACACCATATATTTT
NA,TRBD2,TRBV7-2,TRBJ2-1,14,CASSLAGGLNEQIF,TGTGCCAGCAGCCTTGCGGGGGGCCTTAATGAGCAGATCTTC
NA,TRBD1,TRBV28,TRBJ2-2,15,CASSFLTGGSGELFF,TGTGCCAGCAGTTTCCTGACAGGGGGCTCCGGGGAGCTGTTTTTT
many,NA,TRBV29-1,TRBJ2-7,12,CSVVGLGYEQYF,TGCAGCGTTGTAGGCTTAGGCTACGAGCAGTACTTC
few,TRBD2,TRBV6-2/TRBV6-3,TRBJ2-1,17,CASSFEGLAGTNNEQFF,TGTGCCAGCAGTTTCGAGGGACTAGCGGGGACCAACAATGAGCAGTTCTTC
NA,TRBD2,TRBV30,TRBJ2-5,15,CAWRTGTSGRETQYF,TGTGCCTGGCGTACCGGGACTAGCGGGAGAGAGACCCAGTACTTC
NA,TRBD2,TRBV6-1,TRBJ2-1,15,CASTPWGLGNNEQFF,TGTGCCAGCACCCCGTGGGGACTAGGGAACAATGAGCAGTTCTTC
NA,NA,TRBV19,TRBJ2-4,15,CASSINWQGKNIQYF,TGTGCCAGTAGTATAAACTGGCAGGGCAAAAACATTCAGTACTTC
many,TRBD1,TRBV20-1,TRBJ2-5,15,CSAPNTGGGEETQYF,TGCAGTGCCCCAAACACAGGGGGAGGTGAAGAGACCCAGTACTTC
few,TRBD1,TRBV7-2,TRBJ2-2,15,CASSQGQGSTGELFF,TGTGCCAGCAGCCAAGGACAGGGCTCGACCGGGGAGCTGTTTTTT
few,NA,TRBV6-5,TRBJ2-3,15,CASSYRQGYTDTQYF,TGTGCCAGCAGTTACAGGCAGGGCTACACAGATACGCAGTATTTT